These 28 T cell receptor beta chains were sequenced from one sample in a study of Ad26.COV2.S vaccination and SARS-CoV-2 variants. Regarding treatment: 15 to 20 received Ad26.COV2.S at low or high dose, single or two shots; 5 received placebo; per-sample allocation not given. Collection of samples fell on day 63 after the first vaccine or placebo injection. The repertoire was sequenced with immunoSEQ multiplex PCR; TCRdb's copy has only in-frame clones and lacks some. The profile shows approximately 480,000 clones, roughly 85% of them singletons. Specimen: peripheral blood, collected in a trial of Ad26.COV2.S vaccine versus placebo. The receptors derive from a person aged 18-60 years who received the Ad26.COV2.S COVID-19 vaccine or a placebo.

The chain uses TRBV21-1 and TRBJ1-1. TRBV21-1 is shown as a pseudogene. This CDR3 region has 13 residues. The CDR3 DNA reads as TGTGCCAGCAGCAAAGAGAGCAACACTGAAGCTTTCTTT. It codes for CASSKESNTEAFF.

The chain recombines TRBV27 with TRBJ2-1; no clear D. Trimming removed 6 bases from V and 9 bases from J, with 12 bases in between. CDR1 is MNHEY, CDR2 SMNVEV, per germline (reference sequence). There are 12 residues in the CDR3. CDR3 in DNA: TGTGCCAGCAGCCTGGCGGTAGGTGAGCAGTTCTTC. Protein sequence: CASSLAVGEQFF.

V usage is TRBV15 and J usage is TRBJ2-5, with D perhaps TRBD2 (5 bases). Looked up from germline, CDR1 is LNHNV and CDR2 is YYDKDF (reference sequence). The CDR3 length is 15 residues. V gave up 3 bases and J gave up 5 bases, with 16 bases separating them. In DNA form, the CDR3 reads TGTGCCACCAGCAGGGAAAACACGGGCGGGGAGACCCAGTACTTC. Translated: CATSRENTGGETQYF.

The rearrangement joins TRBV5-1 to TRBJ2-3; unclear D gene. Looked up from germline, CDR1 is SGHRS and CDR2 is YFSETQ. This CDR3 has 14 residues. V was trimmed by 1 base and J by 4 bases, leaving 10 bases between them. Written as DNA, the CDR3 is TGCGCCAGCAGCTTGAAGGGATCGGCAGATACGCAGTATTTT. Its protein product is CASSLKGSADTQYF.

The rearrangement uses TRBV7-3 and TRBJ2-3; 7 bases line up with TRBD1. The length of the CDR3 is 14 residues. From germline, CDR1 is SGHTA and CDR2 FQGTGA. V shed 7 bases, J shed 2 bases, and the junction held 6 bases outside the gene matches. CDR3 coding DNA: TGTGCCAGCAACCCGGGACAGAACACAGATACGCAGTATTTT. Protein: CASNPGQNTDTQYF.

The chain employs TRBV29-1 and TRBJ2-7; D may correspond to TRBD1 or TRBD2 (5 bases each). The CDR3 covers 13 residues. Germline CDR1 and CDR2: SQVTM and ANQGSEA. With 0 bases removed from V and 9 bases from J, the gap between germline ends came to 15 bases. CDR3 loop: CSVEERGLSVQYF. The CDR3 bases are TGCAGCGTTGAAGAGAGGGGATTAAGCGTGCAGTACTTC.

The rearrangement links TRBV27 to TRBJ2-1, with 9 bases aligning to TRBD2. The CDR3 runs 17 residues. J was trimmed by 6 bases and V by 2 bases; bases with no gene match: 11. Germline assignment: CDR1 MNHEY and CDR2 SMNVEV (reference sequence). The CDR3, as DNA: TGTGCCAGCAGTTTAGGGGCAAGCGGGAGGAGAGTCAATGAGCAGTTCTTC. Protein sequence: CASSLGASGRRVNEQFF.

This clone was seen more than once but under ten times. CDR3 residues: CASSDGVLVNQPQHF. CDR3 coding DNA: TGTGCCAGCAGTGATGGTGTATTGGTCAATCAGCCCCAGCATTTT. V and J are TRBV2 and TRBJ1-5, with D unclear. Germline V gene sequence: CDR1 SNHLY, CDR2 FYNNEI. Trimming left V 3 bases short and J 3 bases short, with 12 bases between. The CDR3 consists of 15 residues.

The J gene is TRBJ1-3, the V gene TRBV30; TRBD1 is a possible D gene (5 bases). In germline, CDR1 is GTSNPN, CDR2 SVGIG (reference sequence). This CDR3 region has 15 residues. V lost 1 base and J lost 0, with 10 bases in between. Here the CDR3 DNA reads TGTGCCTGGAGTGAGACAGCTTACTCTGGAAACACCATATATTTT. This codes for CAWSETAYSGNTIYF.

The CDR3 spells CASRGPLLGDNEQFF. For the CDR3, the DNA is TGTGCCAGTAGAGGACCTTTACTAGGGGACAATGAGCAGTTCTTC. J is TRBJ2-1 and V is TRBV19; D is possibly TRBD1 or TRBD2 (5 bases each). Between the trimmed V and J ends, which lost 6 bases and 5 bases, there was a span of 17 bases. Germline V gene lookup returns CDR1 LNHDA and CDR2 SQIVND (reference sequence). This CDR3 contains 15 residues.

V is TRBV11-1 and J is TRBJ1-2; 12 nucleotides align to TRBD1. Trimming at V came to 5 bases and at J to 8 bases, leaving 9 bases not matched to a gene. The germline V gene encodes CDR1 SGHAT and CDR2 FQDESV (reference sequence). The CDR3 spans 15 residues. The CDR3 nucleotides are TGTGCCAGCAGCCCGGGACAGGGGGCGCCGAGCGGCTACACCTTC. Amino acids: CASSPGQGAPSGYTF.

V usage is TRBV27 and J usage is TRBJ2-7, with 9 bases fitting TRBD2. CDR3 length equals 11 residues. The V segment lost 9 bases and the J segment 4 bases; nucleotides outside the gene matches: 1. CDR1 is MNHEY, CDR2 SMNVEV, per germline (reference sequence). CDR3 residues: CASGLAYEQYF. DNA for the CDR3: TGTGCCAGTGGACTAGCGTACGAGCAGTACTTC.

The chain recombines TRBV7-7 with TRBJ1-1, with 9 bases that match TRBD1. Germline assignment: CDR1 SSHAT and CDR2 FNYEAQ (reference sequence). The CDR3 contains 16 residues. The CDR3 region has the DNA TGTGCTAGCTGTGACGAGGGACAGGGTGGGTGTGCTGAAGCTTTCTTT. Its protein is CASCDEGQGGCAEAFF.

The V call is TRBV19, the J call TRBJ2-2; possible D gene TRBD2, 6 bases. This CDR3 comprises 16 residues. Germline CDR1 is LNHDA and CDR2 is SQIVND (reference sequence). V was trimmed by 8 bases and J by 0 bases, leaving 16 bases between them. CDR3 coding DNA: TGTGCCAGTGGTGCGCGGGAACAGACGAACACCGGGGAGCTGTTTTTT. Translation gives CASGAREQTNTGELFF.

This sequence joins TRBV5-4 and TRBJ2-7; D possibly corresponds to TRBD2 (5 bases). This CDR3 has 17 residues. V lost 2 bases to trimming and J lost 0 bases, with 18 bases between them. CDR1 SGHNT and CDR2 YYREEE come from the germline V gene (reference sequence). CDR3 in amino acids: CASSFTASSRRSYEQYF. Here the CDR3 DNA reads TGTGCCAGCAGCTTTACTGCCTCTAGCAGACGCTCCTACGAGCAGTACTTC.

This chain's CDR3 is CASSTRASLNNEQFF. For the CDR3, the DNA is TGTGCCAGCAGCACTCGGGCTTCACTAAACAATGAGCAGTTCTTC. The V gene is TRBV9, the J gene TRBJ2-1; no definite D call. The ends were cut back, 4 bases at V and 5 bases at J, with 16 bases in the middle. The length of the CDR3 is 15 residues. Germline loops: CDR1 SGDLS, CDR2 YYNGEE.

This clone was recorded a few times. The gene calls are TRBV7-9 and TRBJ2-7; D ambiguous. The CDR3 loop spans 14 amino acids. Between the trimmed V and J ends, which lost 5 bases and 2 bases, there was a span of 13 bases. Germline V gives CDR1 SEHNR, CDR2 FQNEAQ (reference sequence). The CDR3 DNA reads TGTGCCAGCAGCCACTCTTCTAGTCCCTACGAGCAGTACTTC. This gives the protein CASSHSSSPYEQYF.

J is TRBJ1-1 and V is TRBV6-1; a weak D match, TRBD1 (6 bases). Germline V CDR1 and CDR2: MNHNS, SASEGT. The CDR3 has 15 amino acids. The ends were cut back, 2 bases at V and 0 bases at J, with 10 bases in the middle. The CDR3 here is CASSERGLMNTEAFF. DNA for the CDR3: TGTGCCAGCAGTGAAAGGGGGTTGATGAACACTGAAGCTTTCTTT.

This chain connects TRBV19 to TRBJ1-2; TRBD1 might be the D (5 bases). The CDR3 is 13 residues long. Germline V lookup: CDR1 LNHDA, CDR2 SQIVND (reference sequence). Trimming left V 4 bases short and J 7 bases short, with 13 bases between. The CDR3 loop reads CASSRDGLSGYTF. The CDR3, as DNA: TGTGCCAGTAGTAGGGACGGGTTGAGTGGCTACACCTTC.

This chain uses TRBV30 with TRBJ2-1; 8 nucleotides match TRBD2. Germline CDR1 reads GTSNPN; CDR2 reads SVGIG (reference sequence). CDR3 size: 13 residues. V shed 8 bases and J 3 bases; nucleotides not matched to a gene: 6. In nucleotides, the CDR3 is TGTGCCGCGGGACTAGGGGGCTACAATGAGCAGTTCTTC. Its translation is CAAGLGGYNEQFF.

V is TRBV30 and J is TRBJ2-2; D might be TRBD2 (6 bases). The length of the CDR3 is 13 residues. Trimming took off 5 bases at V and 2 bases at J, with 9 bases between the two ends. The germline CDR1 and CDR2 sequences are GTSNPN and SVGIG (reference sequence). This CDR3 is CAWGGFNTGELFF. CDR3 coding DNA: TGTGCCTGGGGGGGGTTCAACACCGGGGAGCTGTTTTTT.

The chain has TRBV5-5 and TRBJ2-5; TRBD2 matches at 8 bases. The V and J ends lost 3 bases and 5 bases, in that order; junction bases with no gene match: 3. Germline lookup yields CDR1 SGHKS and CDR2 YYEKEE (reference sequence). The CDR3 is made up of 13 amino acids. The CDR3 spells CASSSGLVETQYF. CDR3 sequence (DNA): TGTGCCAGCAGCTCGGGACTAGTGGAGACCCAGTACTTC.

On this clone itself: In the same sample, other DNA sequences code for this CDR3. The chain is built from TRBV18 and TRBJ2-1, with D uncertain. The CDR3 is made up of 15 amino acids. Germline loops: CDR1 KGHSH, CDR2 LQKENI. V was trimmed by 0 bases and J by 0 bases, leaving 6 bases between them. The DNA for the CDR3 is TGTGCCAGCTCACCACCGCTTGGCTCCTACAATGAGCAGTTCTTC. This sequence encodes CASSPPLGSYNEQFF.

J is TRBJ1-3 and V is TRBV28; D is unclear. This CDR3 has 14 amino acids. The germline CDR1 and CDR2 sequences are MDHEN and SYDVKM. The V end lost 6 bases, the J end lost 4 bases, and 13 bases lay between the germline ends. Here the CDR3 DNA reads TGTGCCAGCAGCCGGGCTAGTGGAGGAAACACCATATATTTT. Translated, it gives CASSRASGGNTIYF. Variable domain in full (rest from reference TRBV28 and TRBJ1-3): DVKVTQSSRYLVKRTGEKVFLECVQDMDHENMFWYRQDPGLGLRLIYFSYDVKMKEKGDIPEGYSVSREKKERFSLILESASTNQTSMYLCASSRASGGNTIYFGEGSWLTVV.

The chain carries TRBV28 and TRBJ2-7; 7 positions agree with TRBD1. The length of the CDR3 is 16 residues. CDR1 MDHEN and CDR2 SYDVKM come from the germline V gene. Trimming cost V 5 bases and J 2 bases; bases outside gene matches: 12. In DNA, the CDR3 is TGTGCCAGCAGTCCAGGGGGTTGGGCAGCAACCTACGAGCAGTACTTC. The encoded protein is CASSPGGWAATYEQYF.

This clone turned up a few times. The V call is TRBV6-5, the J call TRBJ1-6; TRBD1 is a possible D gene (5 bases). CDR3 length equals 14 residues. From germline, CDR1 is MNHEY and CDR2 SVGAGI. The V and J ends lost 5 bases and 10 bases respectively, with 15 bases between them. CDR3 region: CASSPGTLQSPLHF. The CDR3 DNA reads TGTGCCAGCAGTCCCGGGACCCTGCAATCACCCCTCCACTTT.

The chain joins TRBV28 to TRBJ2-7, with 9 bases lining up with TRBD2. This CDR3 spans 15 amino acids. The ends lost 6 bases at V and 6 bases at J; junction bases unmatched: 12. Germline CDR1 and CDR2: MDHEN and SYDVKM. In DNA form, the CDR3 reads TGTGCCAGCAGCCCCCCTGCGGGAGGGCAAGTCGAGCAGTACTTC. As protein: CASSPPAGGQVEQYF. The whole variable domain, filled in from reference TRBV28 and TRBJ2-7, reads DVKVTQSSRYLVKRTGEKVFLECVQDMDHENMFWYRQDPGLGLRLIYFSYDVKMKEKGDIPEGYSVSREKKERFSLILESASTNQTSMYLCASSPPAGGQVEQYFGPGTRLTVT.

The chain joins TRBV30 to TRBJ2-5; 8 nucleotides line up with TRBD1. CDR3 length: 13 residues. Germline CDR1 reads GTSNPN; CDR2 reads SVGIG (reference sequence). The V gene end was trimmed by 5 bases and the J gene end by 2 bases; junction bases not matched to a gene: 4. The CDR3 loop is CAWGQGLQETQYF. CDR3 DNA sequence: TGTGCCTGGGGACAGGGACTGCAAGAGACCCAGTACTTC.